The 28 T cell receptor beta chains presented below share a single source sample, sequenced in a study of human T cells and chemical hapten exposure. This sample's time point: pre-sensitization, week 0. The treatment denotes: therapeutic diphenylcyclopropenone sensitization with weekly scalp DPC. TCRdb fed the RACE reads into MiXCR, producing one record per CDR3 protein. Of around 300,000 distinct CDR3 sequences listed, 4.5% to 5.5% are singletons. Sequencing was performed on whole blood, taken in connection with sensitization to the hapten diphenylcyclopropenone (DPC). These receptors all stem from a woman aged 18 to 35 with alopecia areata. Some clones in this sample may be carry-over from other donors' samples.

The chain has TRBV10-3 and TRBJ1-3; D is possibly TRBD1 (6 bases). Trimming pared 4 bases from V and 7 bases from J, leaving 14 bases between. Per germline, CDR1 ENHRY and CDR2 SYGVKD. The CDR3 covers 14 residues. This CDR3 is CAISVPGGTNTIYF. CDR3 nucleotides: TGTGCCATCAGTGTCCCTGGGGGCACTAACACCATATATTTT.

The CDR3 DNA reads TGCGCCAGCACGGAGGGCACACGCAGTTTGGCCAATCAGCCCCAGCATTTT. The encoded protein is CASTEGTRSLANQPQHF. The V call is TRBV4-3, the J call TRBJ1-5; D is ambiguous. Trimming left V 7 bases short and J 3 bases short, with 22 bases between. Looked up from germline, CDR1 is LGHNA and CDR2 is YSLEER. The CDR3 spans 17 residues.

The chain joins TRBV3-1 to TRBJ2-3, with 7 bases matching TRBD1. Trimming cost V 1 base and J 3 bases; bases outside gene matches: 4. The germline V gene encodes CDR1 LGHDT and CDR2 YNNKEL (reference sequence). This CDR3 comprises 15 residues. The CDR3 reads CASSQVNRGTDTQYF. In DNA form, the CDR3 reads TGTGCCAGCAGCCAAGTCAACAGGGGAACAGATACGCAGTATTTT.

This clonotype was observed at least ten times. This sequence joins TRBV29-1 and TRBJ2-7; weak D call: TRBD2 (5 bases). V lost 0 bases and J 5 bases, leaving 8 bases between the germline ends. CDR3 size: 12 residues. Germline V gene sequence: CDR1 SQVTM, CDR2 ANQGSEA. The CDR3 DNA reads TGCAGCGTTGAAGATGTCGGGGACGAGCAGTACTTC. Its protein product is CSVEDVGDEQYF.

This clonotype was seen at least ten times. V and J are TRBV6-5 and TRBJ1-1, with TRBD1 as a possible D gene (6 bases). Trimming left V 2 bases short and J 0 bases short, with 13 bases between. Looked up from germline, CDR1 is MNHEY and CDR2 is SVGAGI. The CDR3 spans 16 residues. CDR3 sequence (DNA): TGTGCCAGCAGTTACGCCACAGGGCGAATGAACACTGAAGCTTTCTTT. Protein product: CASSYATGRMNTEAFF.

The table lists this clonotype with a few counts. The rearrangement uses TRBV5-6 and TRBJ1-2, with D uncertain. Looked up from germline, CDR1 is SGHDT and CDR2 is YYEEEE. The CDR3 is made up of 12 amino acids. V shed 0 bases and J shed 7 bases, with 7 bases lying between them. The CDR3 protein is CASSLDWSGYTF. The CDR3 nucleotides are TGTGCCAGCAGCTTGGACTGGTCTGGCTACACCTTC.

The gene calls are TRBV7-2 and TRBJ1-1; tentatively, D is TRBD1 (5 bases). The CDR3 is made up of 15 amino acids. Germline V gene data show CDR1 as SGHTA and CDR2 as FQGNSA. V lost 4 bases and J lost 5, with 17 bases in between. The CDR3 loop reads CASSSDSQRGTEAFF. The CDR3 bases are TGTGCCAGCAGCTCTGACAGTCAACGGGGGACTGAAGCTTTCTTT.

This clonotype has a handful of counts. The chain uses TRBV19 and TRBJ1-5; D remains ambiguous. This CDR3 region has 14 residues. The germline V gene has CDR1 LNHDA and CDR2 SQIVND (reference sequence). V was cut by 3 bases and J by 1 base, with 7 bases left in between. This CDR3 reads CASSISYSNQPQHF. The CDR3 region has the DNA TGTGCCAGTAGTATTAGTTACAGCAATCAGCCCCAGCATTTT. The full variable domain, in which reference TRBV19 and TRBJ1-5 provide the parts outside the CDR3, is DGGITQSPKYLFRKEGQNVTLSCEQNLNHDAMYWYRQDPGQGLRLIYYSQIVNDFQKGDIAEGYSVSREKKESFPLTVTSAQKNPTAFYLCASSISYSNQPQHFGDGTRLSIL.

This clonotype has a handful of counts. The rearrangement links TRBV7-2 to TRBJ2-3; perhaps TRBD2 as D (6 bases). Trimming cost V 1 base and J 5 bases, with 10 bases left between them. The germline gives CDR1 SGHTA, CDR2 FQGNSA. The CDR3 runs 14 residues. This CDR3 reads CASSLELAGDTQYF. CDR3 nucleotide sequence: TGTGCCAGCAGCTTAGAACTAGCTGGAGATACGCAGTATTTT. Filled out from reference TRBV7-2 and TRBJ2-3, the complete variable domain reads GAGVSQSPSNKVTEKGKDVELRCDPISGHTALYWYRQSLGQGLEFLIYFQGNSAPDKSGLPSDRFSAERTGGSVSTLTIQRTQQEDSAVYLCASSLELAGDTQYFGPGTRLTVL.

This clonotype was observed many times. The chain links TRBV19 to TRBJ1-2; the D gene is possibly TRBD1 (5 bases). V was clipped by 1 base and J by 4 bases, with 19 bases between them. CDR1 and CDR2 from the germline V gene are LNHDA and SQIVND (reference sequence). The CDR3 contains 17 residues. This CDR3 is CASSIVSAGTVFYGYTF. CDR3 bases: TGTGCCAGTAGTATAGTTAGCGCTGGGACGGTCTTCTATGGCTACACCTTC. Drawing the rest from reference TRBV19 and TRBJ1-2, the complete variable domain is DGGITQSPKYLFRKEGQNVTLSCEQNLNHDAMYWYRQDPGQGLRLIYYSQIVNDFQKGDIAEGYSVSREKKESFPLTVTSAQKNPTAFYLCASSIVSAGTVFYGYTFGSGTRLTVV.

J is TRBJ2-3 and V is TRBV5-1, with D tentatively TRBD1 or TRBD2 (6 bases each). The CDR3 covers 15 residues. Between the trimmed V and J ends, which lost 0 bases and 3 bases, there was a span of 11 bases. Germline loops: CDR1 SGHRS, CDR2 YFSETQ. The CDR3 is CASSLEGGKTDTQYF. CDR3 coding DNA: TGCGCCAGCAGCTTGGAGGGGGGCAAAACAGATACGCAGTATTTT.

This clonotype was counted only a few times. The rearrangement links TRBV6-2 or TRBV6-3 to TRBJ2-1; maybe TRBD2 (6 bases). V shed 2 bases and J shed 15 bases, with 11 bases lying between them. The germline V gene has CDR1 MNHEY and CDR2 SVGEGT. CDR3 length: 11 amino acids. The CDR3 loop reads CASSYRDLLFF. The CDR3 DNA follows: TGTGCCAGCAGTTACCGGGACTTACTGTTCTTC.

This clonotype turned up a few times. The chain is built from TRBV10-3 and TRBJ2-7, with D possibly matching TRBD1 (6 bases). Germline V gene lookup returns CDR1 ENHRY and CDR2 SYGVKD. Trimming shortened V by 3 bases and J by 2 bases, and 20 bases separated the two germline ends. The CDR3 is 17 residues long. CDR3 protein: CAISDSTGKGSTYEQYF. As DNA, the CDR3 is TGTGCCATCAGTGATTCCACAGGGAAAGGATCTACCTACGAGCAGTACTTC.

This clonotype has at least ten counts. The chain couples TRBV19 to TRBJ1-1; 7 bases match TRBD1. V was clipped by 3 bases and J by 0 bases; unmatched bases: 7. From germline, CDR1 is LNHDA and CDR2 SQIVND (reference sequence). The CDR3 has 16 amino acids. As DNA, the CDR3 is TGTGCCAGTAGTATTTCGACAGGGAATATGAACACTGAAGCTTTCTTT. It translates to CASSISTGNMNTEAFF.

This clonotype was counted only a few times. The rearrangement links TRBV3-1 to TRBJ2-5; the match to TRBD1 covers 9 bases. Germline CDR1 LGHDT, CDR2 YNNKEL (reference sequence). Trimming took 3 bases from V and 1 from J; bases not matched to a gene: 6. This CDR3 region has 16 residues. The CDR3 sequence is CASSHWDRASQETQYF. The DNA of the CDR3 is TGTGCCAGCAGCCACTGGGACAGGGCTTCCCAAGAGACCCAGTACTTC.

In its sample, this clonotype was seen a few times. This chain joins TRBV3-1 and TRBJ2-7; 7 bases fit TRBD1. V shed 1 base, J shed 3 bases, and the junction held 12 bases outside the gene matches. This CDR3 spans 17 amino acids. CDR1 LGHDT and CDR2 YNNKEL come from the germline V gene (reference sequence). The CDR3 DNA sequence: TGTGCCAGCAGCCAAGCCCTCTTGACAGGGACGGGCTACGAGCAGTACTTC. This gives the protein CASSQALLTGTGYEQYF.

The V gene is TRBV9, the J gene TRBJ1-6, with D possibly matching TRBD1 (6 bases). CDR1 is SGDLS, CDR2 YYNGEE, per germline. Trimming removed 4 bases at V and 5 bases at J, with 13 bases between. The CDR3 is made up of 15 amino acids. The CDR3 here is CASSPSGGNNSPLHF. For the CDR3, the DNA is TGTGCCAGCAGCCCGTCGGGGGGCAATAATTCACCCCTCCACTTT.

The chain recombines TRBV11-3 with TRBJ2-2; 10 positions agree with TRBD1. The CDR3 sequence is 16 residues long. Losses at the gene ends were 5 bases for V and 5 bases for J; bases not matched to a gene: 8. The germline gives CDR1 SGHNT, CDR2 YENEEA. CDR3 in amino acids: CASSAPGQGKTGELFF. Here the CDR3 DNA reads TGTGCCAGCAGCGCCCCGGGACAGGGGAAGACCGGGGAGCTGTTTTTT.

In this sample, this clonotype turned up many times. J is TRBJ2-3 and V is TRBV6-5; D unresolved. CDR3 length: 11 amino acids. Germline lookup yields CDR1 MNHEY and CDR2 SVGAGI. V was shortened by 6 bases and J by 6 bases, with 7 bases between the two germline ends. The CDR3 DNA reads TGTGCCAGCAGACGCTGGGATACGCAGTATTTT. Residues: CASRRWDTQYF.

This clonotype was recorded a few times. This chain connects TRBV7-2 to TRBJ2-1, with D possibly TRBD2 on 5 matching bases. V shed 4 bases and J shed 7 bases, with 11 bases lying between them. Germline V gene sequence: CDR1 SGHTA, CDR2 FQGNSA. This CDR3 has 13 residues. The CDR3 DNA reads TGTGCCAGCAGCTCCCCTACGGGGAATGAGCAGTTCTTC. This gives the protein CASSSPTGNEQFF.

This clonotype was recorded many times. The CDR3 is CAISGTGPNYGYTF. CDR3 bases: TGTGCCATCAGTGGGACAGGCCCTAACTATGGCTACACCTTC. The V gene is TRBV10-3, the J gene TRBJ1-2; 7 nucleotides line up with TRBD1. The CDR3 has 14 amino acids. Germline-derived CDR1 and CDR2 are ENHRY and SYGVKD. V trimming: 4 bases; J trimming: 0 bases; junction bases outside the gene matches: 2.

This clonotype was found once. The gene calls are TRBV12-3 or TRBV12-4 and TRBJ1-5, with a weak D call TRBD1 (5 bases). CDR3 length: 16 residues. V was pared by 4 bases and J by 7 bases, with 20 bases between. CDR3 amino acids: CASSSPSTGAYQPQHF. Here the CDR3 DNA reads TGTGCCAGCAGTTCCCCGTCAACAGGCGCCTACCAGCCCCAGCATTTT.

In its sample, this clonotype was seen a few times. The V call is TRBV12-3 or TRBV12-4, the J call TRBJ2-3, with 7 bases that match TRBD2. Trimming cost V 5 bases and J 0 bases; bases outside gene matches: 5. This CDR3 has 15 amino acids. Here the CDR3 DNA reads TGTGCCAGCAGTGCGCTAGCGGTTAGCACAGATACGCAGTATTTT. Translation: CASSALAVSTDTQYF.

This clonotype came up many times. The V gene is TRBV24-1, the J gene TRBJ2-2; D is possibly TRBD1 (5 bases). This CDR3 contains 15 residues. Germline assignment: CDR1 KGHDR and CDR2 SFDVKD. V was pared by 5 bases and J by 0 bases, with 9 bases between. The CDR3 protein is CATSGVTANTGELFF. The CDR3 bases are TGTGCCACCAGTGGTGTGACAGCGAACACCGGGGAGCTGTTTTTT.

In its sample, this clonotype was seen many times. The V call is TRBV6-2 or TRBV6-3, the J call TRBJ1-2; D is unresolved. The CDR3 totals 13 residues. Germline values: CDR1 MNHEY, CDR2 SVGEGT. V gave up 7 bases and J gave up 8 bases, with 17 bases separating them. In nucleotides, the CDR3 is TGTGCCAGCATCTCGTCTGGGAGTACAGGCTACACCTTC. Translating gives CASISSGSTGYTF.

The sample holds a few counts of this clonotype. CDR3 DNA sequence: TGCGCCAGCAGCTTGATGGGGTCCGCTAACTATGGCTACACCTTC. Protein: CASSLMGSANYGYTF. J is TRBJ1-2 and V is TRBV5-1, with D hard to call. The CDR3 runs to 15 residues. The V gene lost 1 base and the J gene lost 0 bases, with 10 bases spanning the gap. CDR1 is SGHRS, CDR2 YFSETQ, per germline.

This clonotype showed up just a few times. The CDR3: CATSPTQGLVETQYF. In DNA form, the CDR3 reads TGTGCCACCAGCCCCACCCAGGGCTTGGTGGAGACCCAGTACTTC. This chain joins TRBV15 and TRBJ2-5; possible D gene TRBD1, 5 bases. Per the germline V gene, CDR1 is LNHNV and CDR2 is YYDKDF (reference sequence). With 5 bases removed from V and 5 bases from J, the gap between germline ends came to 18 bases. The CDR3 spans 15 residues.

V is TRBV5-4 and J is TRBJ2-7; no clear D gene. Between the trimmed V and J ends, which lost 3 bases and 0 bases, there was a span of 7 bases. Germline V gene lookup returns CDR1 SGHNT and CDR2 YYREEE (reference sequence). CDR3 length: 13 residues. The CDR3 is CASSWGLSYEQYF. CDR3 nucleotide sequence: TGTGCCAGCAGCTGGGGTCTCTCCTACGAGCAGTACTTC.